The clone carrying this T cell receptor beta chain was recorded many times. This record comes from a study of T cells of healthy individuals. Germline-derived CDR1 and CDR2 are SEHNR and FQNEAQ (reference sequence). The CDR3 is 14 residues long. J gave up 5 bases and V 2 bases, and 3 bases lay outside the gene matches. MiXCR was run by TCRdb on the 5' RACE reads, yielding one entry per CDR3 protein. The sample consists of 90,000 to 100,000 distinct CDR3 sequences, approximately 16% of them appearing once. The source of this sequence is a human donor in good health. This rearrangement joins TRBV7-9 to TRBJ2-3, with TRBD2 identical over 8 bases. CDR3 in amino acids: CASSLYSGEDTQYF. Written as DNA, the CDR3 is TGTGCCAGCAGCTTATATAGCGGGGAAGATACGCAGTATTTT. Filled out from reference TRBV7-9 and TRBJ2-3, the complete variable domain reads DTGVSQNPRHKITKRGQNVTFRCDPISEHNRLYWYRQTLGQGPEFLTYFQNEAQLEKSRLLSDRFSAERPKGSFSTLEIQRTEQGDSAMYLCASSLYSGEDTQYFGPGTRLTVL.